The present entry profiles one T cell receptor (beta chain) with its context. Its binding antigen is unknown. No quality values exist for individual bases; no much larger clone is one base distant. These data come from a study of cytomegalovirus exposure and HLA in healthy donors (dated by TCRdb to about 2017). With respect to the entire study: In an earlier analysis of 587 of the donors, 276 Gb of sequence data and 100 million or so unique TCR beta sequences from 180 million or so T cells were reported. About 330 gigabases of sequencing data and around 90 million unique TCR sequences made up an early release that covered roughly 670 HLA-typed donors. Of the roughly 400 genotyped donors, over 65% fell in the genetic ancestry cluster associated with self-reported Caucasian donors. The study was designed to test whether signatures of past pathogen exposure could be identified by cataloging public T cell receptors. The T cell repertoires of under 700 subjects were profiled by immunosequencing and related to cytomegalovirus serostatus. Besides the first cohort of some 670 subjects, a separate validation cohort made up of roughly 120 different subjects was used. The study combined high-throughput TCR immunosequencing, statistical association of individual TCRs with disease status, and machine learning to predict cytomegalovirus infection status. A later analysis re-examined previously published TCR beta repertoires from roughly 650 donors and added high-resolution HLA genotyping to investigate patterns of TCR occurrence. Rather than using new phenotypic data, the later analysis identified candidate immune exposures from TCR beta sequences and from how often those sequences occurred across donors. To decide whether each TCR beta V gene segment behaved as functional or pseudogenic, an earlier analysis of some 580 of the donors relied on high-throughput TCR beta sequencing. Donor age, sex, ethnicity and CMV serostatus were collected together with the repertoire data. In a later genetic analysis, genome-wide SNP genotypes for about 60% of the 666 donors were used, and that subset was treated as a discovery cohort. All discovery cohort repertoires had been generated on a single sequencing platform. HLA typing included class I and class II loci at four-digit resolution. Typing coverage differed by locus: A, B, C, DRB1 and DQB1 were typed in about 620-640 donors, DQA1 in 500 to 550, DPA1 in some 610, and DPB1 in 450 to 480. Four to six DR-DQ haplotypes were handled as single units for association and clustering because linkage in the cohort was strong. Among approximately 370 genotyped donors of the cohort, an average of roughly 230,000 unique TCR beta nucleotide sequences was sequenced per donor, of which roughly 17% were non-productive. What the work shows at the level of the full study, not this receptor alone: According to the authors, the approach could potentially be generalized to other disease states and immunological phenotypes. In the study, about 150 TCR beta chains were listed as associated with cytomegalovirus. A later genetic analysis reported fewer N-insertions in productive TCRs among donors in an Asian-associated ancestry cluster than the roughly 690-donor mean. In a later analysis, some 17,000 TCR beta sequences were associated with specific HLA alleles at a false discovery rate of 0.05. Because the 87-base-pair reads could not distinguish some IMGT-functional V segments, including TRBV6-2 and TRBV6-3, those segments were excluded. In a later analysis, several top co-occurrence clusters were reported to appear linked to parvovirus B19, influenza, CMV and Epstein-Barr virus. Most TCR sequences were seen in very few donors, while some public TCRs were found in many individuals. A further reported finding was that TCR beta sequences accurately predicted the HLA-A and HLA-B alleles for most subjects in the first cohort. CMV serostatus was the only immune exposure information available for the cohort. In this cohort, only TCR beta chains were sequenced, and detectable features were limited by the absence of alpha or paired-chain data. In a later analysis, most CMV-associated TCR beta chains were found to appear HLA-restricted, with HLA associations seemingly driven largely by CMV exposure. Correlated functional status among segregating V segments might be attributable to linkage disequilibrium, but an unknown experimental factor could not be ruled out. Broadly in line with IMGT annotations, most TCR beta V segments showed up in productive rearrangements about 90% or about 30% of the time in an earlier analysis of around 600 of the donors. In a later analysis, TCR association rates were found to vary across HLA loci, with the most associated TCRs seen for DRB1 alleles and the fewest for HLA-C alleles. The classifier was reported to diagnose cytomegalovirus status with high specificity and sensitivity in both the original cohort and the validation cohort. Assigning TCR associations to individual alleles was difficult when HLA alleles, especially DR and DQ, strongly co-occurred. The sequencing pipeline was judged likely to have produced a cluster of highly shared sequence variants as a technical artifact. The presence/absence analyses assumed that sequencing depth was roughly uniform across donors, and that assumption may not be true. Three of the identified cytomegalovirus-associated TCR beta chains were confirmed in vitro to be specific for cytomegalovirus antigens. A later analysis found that HLA-associated TCR beta chains were more clonally expanded and had lower generation probabilities than equally common non-associated chains. A later genetic analysis associated a missense DCLRE1C variant with V-gene and J-gene trimming of TCR beta chains, and an independent cohort replicated the association. Roughly 15 rarely observed V segments, including chromosome 9 orphons, were excluded from the earlier analysis of approximately 600 of the donors because counts were too low. HLA typing was unavailable for some donors at each locus, so association tests used only the typed subset.

The cohort consisted of hundreds of healthy bone marrow donors. All cohort members were sampled while nominally healthy, although unrecorded immune exposures were likely present. The donor was CMV seronegative and belonged to the group of over 300 seronegative cohort members. A peripheral blood sample was collected from each donor, and TCR beta sequencing was performed on peripheral blood mononuclear cells. Genomic DNA extraction from the blood cell samples was performed with the Qiagen DNeasy Blood Extraction Kit. Libraries were constructed by the immunoSEQ multiplex PCR assay. For the multiplex PCR, a mixture combining 60 forward primers for TCR Vbeta segments and 13 reverse primers for TCR Jbeta segments was used. The CDR3 region of rearranged TCR beta genes was amplified from genomic DNA with a multiplex PCR assay. Amplified TCR beta libraries were sequenced as 87-base-pair reads on the Illumina HiSeq System. Per the original workflow: A later analysis tallied around 82 million unique TCR beta chains across the 666 repertoires, and about 12 million of those chains were shared by two or more donors. Raw reads were error-corrected and collapsed into unique sequences by a nearest-neighbor algorithm in which closely related sequences were merged to remove PCR and sequencing errors. To assign V, D and J gene segments, CDR3 sequences were aligned to IMGT reference sequences. For a sequence to be retained, a match of at least six nucleotides to both a V gene segment and a J gene segment was required. Rearrangements were called productive when the CDR3 lacked stop codons and stayed in frame with V and J; all others were non-productive. Following IMGT convention, CDR3 was defined as the stretch from the second conserved V-encoded cysteine up to the conserved J-encoded phenylalanine. In an earlier analysis of 550 to 650 of the donors, sequences lacking an unambiguous match to a single V gene segment were excluded. An earlier analysis of fewer than 750 of the donors classified V segments as functional when productive rearrangements were above 56.7% and as segregating when the standard deviation between donors was above 5%. A statistical classification framework was built to diagnose cytomegalovirus status from the catalog of TCR beta chain sequences. A later analysis assigned V and J genes by comparing TCR nucleotide sequences with IMGT/GENE-DB human TR gene sequences. The TCRdist pipeline was used in a later analysis to assign CDR3 sequences and most-parsimonious VDJ recombination scenarios. In a later analysis, each TCR beta chain was defined by its CDR3 amino acid sequence together with its V-gene family, and reads without a unique V-gene family were excluded. To address suspected cross-contamination and a sequencing artifact, a later analysis removed 550 to 750 highly shared, low-generation-probability nucleotide sequences. For each public chain, a later analysis derived a clonal expansion index from normalized ranks of inferred template counts within each repertoire. In a later analysis, generation probabilities were computed using a VDJ recombination model fitted to out-of-frame rearrangements, and the results were checked against IGoR. Hypergeometric tests were used in a later analysis to score TCR-TCR, TCR-HLA and TCR-CMV co-occurrence, with a repertoire-size bias correction applied to the TCR pairs. In a later analysis, false discovery rates were estimated by permuting HLA or CMV assignments 20 times. In a later analysis, co-occurring TCRs were grouped using DBSCAN, and TCRdist sequence similarity was added for clustering within HLA-allele-positive subsets. Repertoires with fewer than 30,000 or more than 120,000 public chains, plus five repertoires with anomalous nucleotide sharing, were excluded from co-occurrence clustering. In its TCRdb copy, this immuneACCESS table keeps in-frame sequences only and misses some clones. Where compared with another copy, unresolved V genes explain less than half of these, and the others have no known cause. V, J and clone size reflect that table, while D and trimming were determined from the DNA. This sample has fewer than 200,000 clones in its table, and 75% to 90% of those were observed once. Roughly 4.4% of the sample belongs to the ten largest clones.

Reading the germline V gene gives CDR1 MNHEY and CDR2 SVGAGI. CDR3 length: 14 amino acids, cysteine to phenylalanine. Only CDR3 DNA is held: 42 bases, read in frame from base 1. From V the trimming removes 5 bases and from J it removes 8 bases, while the gene matches leave 6 bases of the junction unaccounted for. The sequence joins TRBV6-5 to TRBJ1-4, and 9 junctional nucleotides match TRBD1. Sequenced sample: PBMCs. This clonotype was obtained from a man aged 25 to 40 in good health and CMV-seronegative. In nucleotides, the sequence is TGTGCCAGCAGTCCGGGACAGGGTGGAGAAAAACTGTTTTTT. It translates to CASSPGQGGEKLFF.